This TCR beta chain is from a study of CD8 T cells in Susac syndrome. RNA amounts of roughly 0.5 to 1 ug underwent reverse transcription with random hexamers. A multiplex approach, immunoSEQ multiplex PCR, amplified TCR beta CDR3 across 54 Vbeta and 13 Jbeta. TCRdb passed the immunoSEQ multiplex PCR reads through MiXCR, listing each CDR3 protein once. In the table there are 110,000 or so distinct CDR3 sequences, around nine tenths of which are singletons. Germline CDR1 is SGHDN and CDR2 is FVKESK. The length of the CDR3 is 13 residues. The V gene lost 1 base and the J gene lost 5 bases, with 8 bases spanning the gap.

The V gene is TRBV14, the J gene TRBJ1-1; the D gene is possibly TRBD1 (5 bases). Sequenced: CD4+ T cells from PBMCs. This TCR was recovered from a human donor in good health. This CDR3 is CASSQGGRTEAFF. The CDR3 DNA follows: TGTGCCAGCAGCCAAGGGGGGAGGACTGAAGCTTTCTTT.